These 21 T cell receptor beta chains share one sample of origin, sequenced in a study of STAT5B mutations in CD4+ large granular lymphocyte leukemia. Assay used: immunoSEQ multiplex PCR; TCRdb lists only in-frame clones, some missing. The repertoire consists of 45,000 to 50,000 clones, with around 82% occurring once and the leading ten covering about 0.34%. The specimen sequenced was CD4+ T cells from blood buffy coats. The receptors were sampled from a human donor in good health.

The chain uses TRBV10-3 and TRBJ2-7; D is perhaps TRBD1 (6 bases). Trimming shortened V by 10 bases and J by 0 bases, and 13 bases separated the two germline ends. The CDR3 has 13 residues. Per germline, CDR1 ENHRY and CDR2 SYGVKD. This CDR3 reads CASNQGSSYEQYF. DNA for the CDR3: TGTGCCAGCAACCAGGGGAGCTCCTACGAGCAGTACTTC.

The table lists this clone with a count of one. The rearrangement uses TRBV29-1 and TRBJ1-1, with 9 positions matching TRBD1. With V trimmed by 1 base and J by 7 bases, 10 bases remained unmatched. The CDR3 runs to 15 residues. From germline, CDR1 is SQVTM and CDR2 ANQGSEA. Written as DNA, the CDR3 is TGCAGCGTTGAAGTTCTTGGGACAGGGCACAATGAAGCTTTCTTT. This sequence encodes CSVEVLGTGHNEAFF.

The chain links TRBV7-9 to TRBJ1-3; the D gene is possibly TRBD1 (5 bases). The V and J ends lost 4 bases and 0 bases respectively, with 10 bases between them. Germline V CDR1 and CDR2: SEHNR, FQNEAQ (reference sequence). The CDR3 runs 15 residues. The CDR3 DNA reads TGTGCCAGCAGCTCCGCAGGGCGCTCTGGAAACACCATATATTTT. Its translation: CASSSAGRSGNTIYF.

V and J are TRBV10-2 and TRBJ2-3; TRBD2 aligns across 9 bases. J lost 4 bases, V lost 6 bases, and 5 bases had no gene match. In germline, CDR1 is WSHSY, CDR2 SAAADI. The CDR3 loop spans 14 amino acids. CDR3 nucleotides: TGCGCCAGCAGGCTTAGCGGGAGCGCAGATACGCAGTATTTT. This encodes CASRLSGSADTQYF.

This rearrangement joins TRBV6-6 to TRBJ2-1; a weak D match, TRBD1 (6 bases). Germline V gene sequence: CDR1 MNHNY, CDR2 SVGAGI (reference sequence). V was pared by 5 bases and J by 5 bases, with 13 bases between. The length of the CDR3 is 14 residues. The CDR3 region has the DNA TGTGCCAGCAGTACTAGGGGGTGGAACAATGAGCAGTTCTTC. Its protein product is CASSTRGWNNEQFF.

This clone was detected only a few times. This chain uses TRBV9 with TRBJ2-2, with TRBD1 matching over 7 bases. Germline trimming cut 3 bases from V and 7 bases from J; bases unmatched to any gene: 12. The CDR3 is made up of 16 amino acids. Germline V CDR1 and CDR2: SGDLS, YYNGEE. Here the CDR3 DNA reads TGTGCCAGCAGCGATCTCTACAGGGGCTCGGACGGGGAGCTGTTTTTT. This encodes CASSDLYRGSDGELFF.

This chain links TRBV29-1 with TRBJ2-3, with D possibly being TRBD1 (5 bases). V shed 1 base and J shed 4 bases, with 12 bases lying between them. Per germline, CDR1 SQVTM and CDR2 ANQGSEA. The CDR3 sequence is 14 residues long. The CDR3 region is CSVEGGRGADTQYF. CDR3 nucleotides: TGCAGCGTTGAAGGCGGAAGGGGCGCAGATACGCAGTATTTT.

The chain recombines TRBV19 with TRBJ2-7, with 12 bases lining up with TRBD2. From germline, CDR1 is LNHDA and CDR2 SQIVND (reference sequence). The V gene end was trimmed by 7 bases and the J gene end by 3 bases; junction bases not matched to a gene: 7. CDR3 length equals 15 residues. The chain's CDR3 is CASTRTSGTVYEQYF. The CDR3 region has the DNA TGTGCCAGTACCAGGACTAGCGGGACCGTCTACGAGCAGTACTTC.

V gene TRBV6-5 combines with J gene TRBJ1-6; possibly TRBD1 for D (5 bases). The CDR3 consists of 13 residues. Trimming removed 7 bases from V and 6 bases from J, with 10 bases in between. Germline lookup yields CDR1 MNHEY and CDR2 SVGAGI. CDR3: CASTPGSNSPLHF. The CDR3 nucleotides are TGTGCCAGCACCCCAGGGAGTAATTCACCCCTCCACTTT.

The J gene is TRBJ2-7, the V gene TRBV2; D is undetermined. The CDR3 contains 15 residues. Germline values: CDR1 SNHLY, CDR2 FYNNEI. The V end lost 8 bases, the J end lost 3 bases, and 20 bases lay between the germline ends. The chain's CDR3 is CASLRDGLSHYEQYF. DNA for the CDR3: TGTGCCAGCCTAAGAGACGGGCTTTCCCACTACGAGCAGTACTTC.

This chain uses TRBV5-1 with TRBJ1-6, with D tentatively TRBD1 (6 bases). Trimming removed 4 bases from V and 10 bases from J, with 21 bases in between. CDR1 is SGHRS, CDR2 YFSETQ, per germline. The CDR3 contains 16 residues. DNA for the CDR3: TGCGCCAGCAGCCCGGAGGGGGGTTTGAGCCGATCACCCCTCCACTTT. This codes for CASSPEGGLSRSPLHF.

The rearrangement uses TRBV19 and TRBJ1-1; TRBD1 aligns across 9 bases. J lost 11 bases, V lost 7 bases, and 11 bases had no gene match. The CDR3 loop spans 13 amino acids. CDR1 is LNHDA and CDR2 is SQIVND in the germline V gene (reference sequence). The CDR3 DNA reads TGTGCCAGTACCCCCGCCGGGACAGGGAGGGCTTTCTTT. This sequence encodes CASTPAGTGRAFF.

This clone was found once. V usage is TRBV11-2 and J usage is TRBJ2-2; D gene ambiguous. Trimming took 6 bases from V and 5 from J, leaving 25 bases between them. In germline, CDR1 is SGHAT, CDR2 FQNNGV. This CDR3 contains 18 residues. The CDR3 reads CASSLVNFPSSVTGELFF. The CDR3 coding sequence is TGTGCCAGCAGTCTGGTTAATTTTCCGTCCTCGGTGACCGGGGAGCTGTTTTTT.

The chain joins TRBV27 to TRBJ2-7, with TRBD2 identical over 7 bases. The CDR3 is made up of 14 amino acids. Germline loops: CDR1 MNHEY, CDR2 SMNVEV (reference sequence). V lost 2 bases and J lost 4; bases outside the gene matches: 5. CDR3 sequence reads: CASSLAGALYEQYF. For the CDR3, the DNA is TGTGCCAGCAGTTTAGCGGGAGCTCTGTACGAGCAGTACTTC.

The chain has TRBV5-4 and TRBJ2-7; D unresolved. Germline V CDR1 and CDR2: SGHNT, YYREEE (reference sequence). The CDR3 covers 14 residues. V lost 0 bases, J lost 2 bases, and 9 bases lay in between. The CDR3 nucleotides read TGTGCCAGCAGCTTGGAGGCTGGGACCTACGAGCAGTACTTC. This sequence encodes CASSLEAGTYEQYF.

This chain joins TRBV19 and TRBJ2-7; 11 bases agree with TRBD2. Germline loops: CDR1 LNHDA, CDR2 SQIVND (reference sequence). This CDR3 is 17 amino acids long. Trimming removed 7 bases from V and 3 bases from J; junction bases left unmatched: 14. CDR3 bases: TGTGCCAGTACAGGGGGACGTTCACTAGCGGGAGTCTACGAGCAGTACTTC. Its translation: CASTGGRSLAGVYEQYF.

The chain carries TRBV9 and TRBJ1-2; D is unresolved. Germline values: CDR1 SGDLS, CDR2 YYNGEE. The CDR3 runs 12 residues. Trimming shortened V by 1 base and J by 5 bases, and 6 bases separated the two germline ends. The CDR3 nucleotides read TGTGCCAGCAGCGTATCCGGGTATGGCTACACCTTC. It is translated as CASSVSGYGYTF. Complete variable domain (other parts from reference TRBV9 and TRBJ1-2): DSGVTQTPKHLITATGQRVTLRCSPRSGDLSVYWYQQSLDQGLQFLIQYYNGEERAKGNILERFSAQQFPDLHSELNLSSLELGDSALYFCASSVSGYGYTFGSGTRLTVV.

This chain links TRBV5-1 with TRBJ2-1; D not resolved. Trimming removed 2 bases from V and 8 bases from J, with 11 bases in between. Germline V gene lookup returns CDR1 SGHRS and CDR2 YFSETQ. The CDR3 spans 13 residues. The CDR3 loop is CASSFIIGDEQFF. The DNA for the CDR3 is TGCGCCAGCAGCTTTATAATTGGCGATGAGCAGTTCTTC.

The chain recombines TRBV7-3 with TRBJ2-1; 7 positions match TRBD2. Germline CDR1 is SGHTA and CDR2 is FQGTGA. The J segment lost 2 bases and the V segment lost 2 bases, leaving 3 bases of the junction unmatched. The CDR3 spans 15 residues. This CDR3 reads CASSLVGTTYNEQFF. Here the CDR3 DNA reads TGTGCCAGCAGCTTAGTAGGGACTACCTACAATGAGCAGTTCTTC.

This clone was picked up a small number of times. The V gene is TRBV5-4, the J gene TRBJ1-2, with D unclear. Looked up from germline, CDR1 is SGHNT and CDR2 is YYREEE (reference sequence). The CDR3 spans 15 residues. Trimming stripped 7 bases from V and 0 bases from J, with 16 bases between. In DNA form, the CDR3 reads TGTGCCAGCCGCCGGTGGGTGGGCTCTAACTATGGCTACACCTTC. This gives the protein CASRRWVGSNYGYTF.

The rearrangement links TRBV5-1 to TRBJ2-7; D is unresolved. The germline V gene has CDR1 SGHRS and CDR2 YFSETQ. The CDR3 runs to 18 residues. V lost 1 base and J 2 bases, leaving 22 bases between the germline ends. The DNA of the CDR3 is TGCGCCAGCAGCTTGCAGTCTTCGGGCGGCAGGTCTCCCTACGAGCAGTACTTC. Translating it yields CASSLQSSGGRSPYEQYF.